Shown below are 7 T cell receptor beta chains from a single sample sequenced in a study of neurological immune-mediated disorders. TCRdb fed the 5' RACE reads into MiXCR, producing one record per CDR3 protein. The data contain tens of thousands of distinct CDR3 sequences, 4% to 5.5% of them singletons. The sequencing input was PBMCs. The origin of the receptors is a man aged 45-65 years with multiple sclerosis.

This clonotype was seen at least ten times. The CDR3 DNA reads TGTGCCAGCAGCTTAAGCCGAGACAGGGACGAGCAGTACTTC. Its protein product is CASSLSRDRDEQYF. The rearrangement links TRBV7-2 to TRBJ2-7; 7 bases map to TRBD1. The CDR3 runs to 14 residues. CDR1 SGHTA and CDR2 FQGNSA come from the germline V gene. After removal of 2 bases from V and 5 bases from J, the junction contained 6 bases not matched to a gene.

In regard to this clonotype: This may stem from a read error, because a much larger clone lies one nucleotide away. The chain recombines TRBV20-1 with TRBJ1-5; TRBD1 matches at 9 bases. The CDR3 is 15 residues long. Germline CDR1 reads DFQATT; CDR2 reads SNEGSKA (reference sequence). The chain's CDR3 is CSARDRDDGNHPQNF. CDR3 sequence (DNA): TGCAGTGCCCGGGACAGGGACGATGGCAATCATCCCCAGAATTTT.

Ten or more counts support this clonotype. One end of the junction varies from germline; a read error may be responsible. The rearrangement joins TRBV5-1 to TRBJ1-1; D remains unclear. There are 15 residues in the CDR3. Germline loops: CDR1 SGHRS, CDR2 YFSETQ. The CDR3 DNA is TGCGCCAGCAGCCCTACTCTGGGTTCGAACCCTGAAGCTTTCTTT. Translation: CASSPTLGSNPEAFF. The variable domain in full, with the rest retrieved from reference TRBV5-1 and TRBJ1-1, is KAGVTQTPRYLIKTRGQQVTLSCSPISGHRSVSWYQQTPGQGLQFLFEYFSETQRNKGNFPGRFSGRQFSNSRSEMNVSTLELGDSALYLCASSPTLGSNPEAFFGQGTRLTVV.

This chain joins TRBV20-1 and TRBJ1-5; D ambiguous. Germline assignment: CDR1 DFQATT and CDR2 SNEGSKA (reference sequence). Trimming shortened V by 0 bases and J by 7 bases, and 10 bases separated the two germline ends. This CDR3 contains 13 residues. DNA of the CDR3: TGCAGTGCTAGAGATTCAAGGGCCCAGCCCCAGCATTTT. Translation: CSARDSRAQPQHF.

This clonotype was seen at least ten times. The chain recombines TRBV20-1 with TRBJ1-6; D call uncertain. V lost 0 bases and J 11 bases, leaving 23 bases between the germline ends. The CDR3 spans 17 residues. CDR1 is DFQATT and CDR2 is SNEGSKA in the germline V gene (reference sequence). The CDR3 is CSARDRSLGLGRTPLHF. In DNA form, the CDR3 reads TGCAGTGCTAGAGATCGGTCCTTAGGGCTTGGGCGGACACCCCTCCACTTT.

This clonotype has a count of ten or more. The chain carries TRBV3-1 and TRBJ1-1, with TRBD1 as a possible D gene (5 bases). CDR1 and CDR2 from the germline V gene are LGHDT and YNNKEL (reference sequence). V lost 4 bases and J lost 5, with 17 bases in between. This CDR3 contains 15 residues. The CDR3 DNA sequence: TGTGCCAGCAGCCCAATCCGGGATGAGGGGACTGAAGCTTTCTTT. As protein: CASSPIRDEGTEAFF.

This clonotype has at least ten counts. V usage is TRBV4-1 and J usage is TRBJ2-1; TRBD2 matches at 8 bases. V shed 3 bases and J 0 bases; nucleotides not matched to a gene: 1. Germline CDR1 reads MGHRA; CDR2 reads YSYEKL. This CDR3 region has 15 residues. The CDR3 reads CASSQSGSSYNEQFF. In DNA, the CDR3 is TGCGCCAGCAGCCAGAGCGGGAGCTCCTACAATGAGCAGTTCTTC.